Presented here are 20 T cell receptor beta chains from one specimen sequenced in a study of cytomegalovirus exposure and HLA in healthy donors (dated by TCRdb to 2015 to 2018). Libraries came from the immunoSEQ multiplex PCR assay. The source is immuneACCESS, and TCRdb retained only in-frame sequences with V and J called. Part of the clones is not carried over; for the studies checked, unresolved V genes explain less than half of this, and the remainder is unexplained. This sample holds around 150,000 clones; roughly 95% were observed only once. Of the sample, about 0.89% is held by the ten largest clones. Sequencing was done on a sample of PBMCs. These receptors were collected from a woman younger than 30 in good health and CMV-seronegative.

The CDR3 DNA reads as TGTGCCAGCAGCTTGGCCCAGGGGGGTGGAGATACGCAGTATTTT. This sequence encodes CASSLAQGGGDTQYF. The genes are TRBV5-4 and TRBJ2-3; maybe TRBD1 (7 bases). The germline V and J ends were trimmed by 0 bases and 5 bases, with 13 bases remaining between them. The CDR3 spans 15 residues. Germline lookup yields CDR1 SGHNT and CDR2 YYREEE (reference sequence).

The V call is TRBV7-9, the J call TRBJ1-1; 10 nucleotides agree with TRBD1. The CDR3 is 15 amino acids. The V and J ends lost 5 bases and 4 bases, in that order; junction bases with no gene match: 7. Germline CDR1 SEHNR, CDR2 FQNEAQ (reference sequence). CDR3 bases: TGTGCCAGCAGCCCCTGGGACAGGGGACGCACTGAAGCTTTCTTT. It translates to CASSPWDRGRTEAFF.

The rearrangement joins TRBV29-1 to TRBJ2-5, with unresolved D. Germline CDR1 reads SQVTM; CDR2 reads ANQGSEA. The CDR3 contains 12 residues. V gave up 3 bases and J gave up 1 base, with 6 bases separating them. DNA for the CDR3: TGCAGCGTTGACTGGGCCCAAGAGACCCAGTACTTC. This encodes CSVDWAQETQYF.

The chain employs TRBV18 and TRBJ2-5; D is undetermined. V dropped 6 bases and J dropped 1 base, with 3 bases sitting between them. Germline values: CDR1 KGHSH, CDR2 LQKENI. The CDR3 has 11 residues. In DNA, the CDR3 is TGTGCCAGCTCCCTCCAAGAGACCCAGTACTTC. This codes for CASSLQETQYF.

This chain uses TRBV5-6 with TRBJ2-3; 8 bases match TRBD2. CDR3 size: 16 residues. The V and J ends lost 1 base and 11 bases, in that order; junction bases with no gene match: 15. Germline lookup yields CDR1 SGHDT and CDR2 YYEEEE. CDR3 in DNA: TGTGCCAGCAGCTTGAGGTCGGGGGGGGGCCTACCGATGCAGTATTTT. Translation gives CASSLRSGGGLPMQYF.

This clone was picked up a small number of times. This rearrangement joins TRBV11-2 to TRBJ2-1; TRBD2 matches at 7 bases. With V trimmed by 5 bases and J by 12 bases, 10 bases remained unmatched. Germline loops: CDR1 SGHAT, CDR2 FQNNGV. The CDR3 runs to 13 residues. The CDR3, as DNA: TGTGCCAGCAGCCCCCGAGGCGGGGGAGTGCAGTTCTTC. Its protein is CASSPRGGGVQFF.

This chain links TRBV11-2 with TRBJ1-1, with D possibly being TRBD1 (5 bases). Trimming left V 0 bases short and J 5 bases short, with 16 bases between. The CDR3 covers 16 residues. From germline, CDR1 is SGHAT and CDR2 FQNNGV. CDR3 loop: CASSLDMIGTGTEAFF. The CDR3, as DNA: TGTGCCAGCAGCTTAGATATGATTGGGACTGGGACTGAAGCTTTCTTT.

The V call is TRBV4-1, the J call TRBJ2-3, with 10 bases lining up with TRBD2. V was pared by 4 bases and J by 6 bases, with 4 bases of the junction left unmatched. The CDR3 spans 14 residues. CDR1 MGHRA and CDR2 YSYEKL come from the germline V gene. The CDR3 sequence is CASSLGTSVDTQYF. CDR3 DNA sequence: TGCGCCAGCAGCCTCGGGACTAGCGTTGATACGCAGTATTTT.

This chain connects TRBV5-1 to TRBJ1-2, with 8 bases that match TRBD1. The CDR3 has 14 amino acids. V trimming: 3 bases; J trimming: 6 bases; junction bases outside the gene matches: 7. Germline V gene data show CDR1 as SGHRS and CDR2 as YFSETQ. This chain's CDR3 is CASSWGQDENGYTF. As DNA, the CDR3 is TGCGCCAGCAGCTGGGGACAGGATGAAAATGGCTACACCTTC.

This chain links TRBV5-4 with TRBJ2-5; 7 bases match TRBD1. The germline CDR1 and CDR2 sequences are SGHNT and YYREEE (reference sequence). The CDR3 extends over 19 amino acids. Trimming cost V 4 bases and J 5 bases; bases outside gene matches: 23. The CDR3 bases are TGTGCCAGCAGCCAAACTGTACAGGGGCGATTGTCGCGTGCGGAGACCCAGTACTTC. Translating gives CASSQTVQGRLSRAETQYF.

CDR3 DNA sequence: TGTGCCAGCAGCTTTACTAGCGGGGGGGTAAACACCGGGGAGCTGTTTTTT. This gives the protein CASSFTSGGVNTGELFF. The chain recombines TRBV7-6 with TRBJ2-2, with 13 bases fitting TRBD2. Looked up from germline, CDR1 is SGHVS and CDR2 is FNYEAQ. The CDR3 is 17 residues long. V trimming: 3 bases; J trimming: 2 bases; junction bases outside the gene matches: 3. The full variable domain, in which reference TRBV7-6 and TRBJ2-2 provide the parts outside the CDR3, is GAGVSQSPRYKVTKRGQDVALRCDPISGHVSLYWYRQALGQGPEFLTYFNYEAQQDKSGLPNDRFSAERPEGSISTLTIQRTEQRDSAMYRCASSFTSGGVNTGELFFGEGSRLTVL.

The chain is built from TRBV18 and TRBJ2-7; a possible D gene is TRBD1 (6 bases). With 2 bases removed from V and 2 bases from J, the gap between germline ends came to 10 bases. CDR1 is KGHSH, CDR2 LQKENI, per germline. The CDR3 spans 14 residues. The CDR3 loop reads CASSPSSGAYEQYF. The CDR3 bases are TGTGCCAGCTCACCAAGTTCAGGGGCCTACGAGCAGTACTTC.

The chain is built from TRBV6-5 and TRBJ1-1, with 8 bases that match TRBD1. The CDR3 has 15 amino acids. J gave up 7 bases and V 2 bases, and 9 bases lay outside the gene matches. Germline V gives CDR1 MNHEY, CDR2 SVGAGI. The CDR3 here is CASSYRGTGLNEAFF. The CDR3 region has the DNA TGTGCCAGCAGTTACAGGGGGACAGGCCTAAATGAAGCTTTCTTT.

V usage is TRBV5-1 and J usage is TRBJ2-3; no firm D call. Trimming stripped 6 bases from V and 1 base from J, with 12 bases between. CDR1 and CDR2 (germline): SGHRS, YFSETQ. This CDR3 has 14 residues. The CDR3 loop is CASMYGGGTDTQYF. CDR3 DNA sequence: TGCGCCAGCATGTATGGCGGAGGCACAGATACGCAGTATTTT.

The V gene is TRBV27, the J gene TRBJ1-2, with 7 bases matching TRBD1. This CDR3 is built from 12 residues. Losses at the gene ends were 6 bases for V and 3 bases for J; bases not matched to a gene: 1. Germline-derived CDR1 and CDR2 are MNHEY and SMNVEV (reference sequence). The CDR3 DNA is TGTGCCAGCAGCGGACAGGACTATGGCTACACCTTC. Translation gives CASSGQDYGYTF.

The rearrangement uses TRBV6-1 and TRBJ1-2; D gene ambiguous. The CDR3 covers 13 residues. Germline values: CDR1 MNHNS, CDR2 SASEGT. Trimming cost V 7 bases and J 6 bases, with 15 bases left between them. The CDR3 DNA follows: TGTGCCAGCATCCCCCGCGGTGGAGATGGCTACACCTTC. This codes for CASIPRGGDGYTF.

This chain links TRBV30 with TRBJ2-3, with TRBD2 identical over 9 bases. CDR1 is GTSNPN and CDR2 is SVGIG in the germline V gene (reference sequence). The CDR3 consists of 16 residues. V lost 2 bases and J lost 3; bases outside the gene matches: 9. CDR3: CAWSRGAGGLTDTQYF. DNA of the CDR3: TGTGCCTGGAGTCGAGGGGCGGGGGGGCTGACAGATACGCAGTATTTT.

The V and J genes are TRBV19 and TRBJ2-2; no clear D. The V gene's germline CDR1 is LNHDA and CDR2 SQIVND (reference sequence). The V end was cut by 3 bases, the J end by 0 bases, with 11 bases between. The CDR3 covers 16 residues. The CDR3 protein is CASSIFRSTNTGELFF. DNA of the CDR3: TGTGCCAGTAGTATTTTCCGGTCAACGAACACCGGGGAGCTGTTTTTT.

This chain joins TRBV9 and TRBJ1-2; D is unresolved. Per germline, CDR1 SGDLS and CDR2 YYNGEE. The CDR3 loop spans 14 amino acids. Deletions cut 4 bases from V and 0 bases from J, with 10 bases between. CDR3 DNA sequence: TGTGCCAGCAGCCCGACACCCGCTAACTATGGCTACACCTTC. Its translation is CASSPTPANYGYTF.

The genes are TRBV9 and TRBJ2-3, with TRBD1 matching 9 bases. Germline loops: CDR1 SGDLS, CDR2 YYNGEE. CDR3 length: 16 residues. V shed 4 bases and J 9 bases; nucleotides not matched to a gene: 15. The CDR3 region has the DNA TGTGCCAGCAGCCCGCCCGGGACAGGGTCCTTTGCAACGCAGTATTTT. Protein product: CASSPPGTGSFATQYF.